The rows below give T cell receptor beta chains drawn from one sample of a study of blood T cell repertoires in COVID-19. Measured with immunoSEQ multiplex PCR; TCRdb has only the in-frame clones, and not every one. This table has under 110,000 clones, around 92% appearing once. The sample taken for sequencing was peripheral blood. The source is a man aged 50 to 59 with active COVID-19. CDR3s leave out the opening cysteine and the closing phenylalanine or tryptophan. The order of the fields is J gene, V gene, clone size, CDR3 protein. Size is stated for part of the rows, as once, few or many counts, or as a class when the clone is expanded.

TRBJ2-1,TRBV28,NA,ASSKFRERQF
TRBJ1-5,TRBV6-5,NA,ASLGTGDQPQH
TRBJ2-7,TRBV3-1/TRBV3-2,NA,ASSQGGTLIYEQY
TRBJ2-7,TRBV12-3/TRBV12-4,NA,ASSPQFFYEQY
TRBJ2-7,TRBV7-2,once,ASSVDRQGSYEQY
TRBJ1-5,TRBV6-5,NA,ASSLDGTGNQPQH
TRBJ1-1,TRBV18,NA,ASSLSQITEAF
TRBJ2-7,TRBV11-2,NA,ASSYSGSWEQY
TRBJ2-7,TRBV29-1,once,SVERGQGNEQY
TRBJ2-3,TRBV19,NA,ASSRLAVSTDTQY
TRBJ1-1,TRBV7-9,NA,ASSLFGDANTEAF
TRBJ1-2,TRBV18,NA,ASSPDRGTNGYT
TRBJ2-1,TRBV5-6,NA,ASSPGTSGRVREQF
TRBJ1-1,TRBV4-1,NA,ASSQAGSLDTEAF
TRBJ2-7,TRBV3-1/TRBV3-2,NA,ASSQSGLVPRAEQY
TRBJ2-3,TRBV5-4,NA,ASSPLGAGDTDTQY